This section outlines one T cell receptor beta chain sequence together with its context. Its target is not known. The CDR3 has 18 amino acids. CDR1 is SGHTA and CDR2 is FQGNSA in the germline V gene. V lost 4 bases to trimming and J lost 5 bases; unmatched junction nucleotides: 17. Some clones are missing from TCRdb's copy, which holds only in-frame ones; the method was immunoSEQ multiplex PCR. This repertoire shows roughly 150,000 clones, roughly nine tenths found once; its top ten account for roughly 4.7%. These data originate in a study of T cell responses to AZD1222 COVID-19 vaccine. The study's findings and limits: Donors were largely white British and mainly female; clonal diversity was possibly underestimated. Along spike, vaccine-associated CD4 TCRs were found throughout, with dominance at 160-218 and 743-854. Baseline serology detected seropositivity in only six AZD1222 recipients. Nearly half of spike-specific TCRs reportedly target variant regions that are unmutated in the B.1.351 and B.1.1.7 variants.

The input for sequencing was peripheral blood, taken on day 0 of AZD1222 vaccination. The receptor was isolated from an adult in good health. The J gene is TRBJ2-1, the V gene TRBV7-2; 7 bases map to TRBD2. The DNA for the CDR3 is TGTGCCAGCAGCTCCAGGTGGTATGGTCTAGCGGCGGACAATGAGCAGTTCTTC. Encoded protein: CASSSRWYGLAADNEQFF.